The T cell receptor (beta chain) described here comes from a study of blood T cells in healthy people across ages. Alongside a J-beta primer mix, a sample-barcoded 5' primer served in a second PCR lasting roughly 6 to 11 cycles. TCRdb called the 5' RACE reads again in MiXCR, with one record for every CDR3 protein. The sample includes about 570,000 distinct CDR3 sequences, roughly a quarter of them seen just once. The same data also contributed to another study, on T cells of mothers and their children.

The sample was blood. The origin of this receptor is a boy aged 2 to 9 in good health.

CDR3 in amino acids: CASSPSGIAGADTQYF. CDR3 sequence (DNA): TGCGCCAGCAGCCCGAGCGGGATAGCGGGAGCAGATACGCAGTATTTT. This rearrangement joins TRBV4-3 to TRBJ2-3; 9 positions agree with TRBD2. This CDR3 is 16 amino acids long. V lost 4 bases, J lost 4 bases, and 9 bases stayed unmatched. Germline CDR1 reads LGHNA; CDR2 reads YSLEER.